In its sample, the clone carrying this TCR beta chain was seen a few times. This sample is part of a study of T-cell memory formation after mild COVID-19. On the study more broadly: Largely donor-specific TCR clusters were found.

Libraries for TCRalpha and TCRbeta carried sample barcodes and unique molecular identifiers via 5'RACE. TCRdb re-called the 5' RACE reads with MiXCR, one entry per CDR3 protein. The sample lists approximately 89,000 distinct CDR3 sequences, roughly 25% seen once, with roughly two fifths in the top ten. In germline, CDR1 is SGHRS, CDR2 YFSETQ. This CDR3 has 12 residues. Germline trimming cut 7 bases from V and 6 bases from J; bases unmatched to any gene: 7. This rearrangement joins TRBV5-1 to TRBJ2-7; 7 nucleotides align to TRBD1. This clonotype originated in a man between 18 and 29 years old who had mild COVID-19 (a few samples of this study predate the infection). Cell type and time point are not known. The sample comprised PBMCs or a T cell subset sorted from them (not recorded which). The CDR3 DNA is TGCGCCAGCGATAGACAGGGCTGCGAGCAGTACGTC. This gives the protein CASDRQGCEQYV.